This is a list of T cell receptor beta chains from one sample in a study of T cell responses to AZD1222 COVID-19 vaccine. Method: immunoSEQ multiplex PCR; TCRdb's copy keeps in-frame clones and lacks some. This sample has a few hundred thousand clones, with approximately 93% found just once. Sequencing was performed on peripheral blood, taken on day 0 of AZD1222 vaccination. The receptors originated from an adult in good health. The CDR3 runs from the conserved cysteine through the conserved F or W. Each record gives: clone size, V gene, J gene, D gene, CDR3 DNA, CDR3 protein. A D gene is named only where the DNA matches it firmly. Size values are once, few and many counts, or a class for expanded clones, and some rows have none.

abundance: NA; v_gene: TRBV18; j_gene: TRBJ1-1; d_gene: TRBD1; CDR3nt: TGTGCCAGCTCACTGGACAGGGTTAATGAAGCTTTCTTT; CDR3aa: CASSLDRVNEAFF
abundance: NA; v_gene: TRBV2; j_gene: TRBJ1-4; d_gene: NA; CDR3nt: TGTGCCAGCAGTTCCCGCAGGCCAACTAATGAAAAACTGTTTTTT; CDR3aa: CASSSRRPTNEKLFF
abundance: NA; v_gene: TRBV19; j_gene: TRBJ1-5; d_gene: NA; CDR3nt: TGTGCCAGTAGTTCCCTAGGCAATCAGCCCCAGCATTTT; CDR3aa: CASSSLGNQPQHF
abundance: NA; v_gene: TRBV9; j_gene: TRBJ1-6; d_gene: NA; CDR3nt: TGTGCCAGCAGCGCCGACAACCCGCGGGATTCACCCCTCCACTTT; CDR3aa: CASSADNPRDSPLHF
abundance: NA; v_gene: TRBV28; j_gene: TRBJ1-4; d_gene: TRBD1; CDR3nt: TGTGCCAGTTTTACAGGGGGCTCGGTCGAAAAACTGTTTTTT; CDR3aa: CASFTGGSVEKLFF
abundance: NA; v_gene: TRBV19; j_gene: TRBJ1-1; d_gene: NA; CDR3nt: TGTGCCAGTAGTATCGTGCAATTCACTGAAGCTTTCTTT; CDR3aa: CASSIVQFTEAFF
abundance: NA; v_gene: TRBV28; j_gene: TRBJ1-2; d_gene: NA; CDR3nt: TGTGCCAGCAGTTTCGGGGGAACCGGGTATGGCTACACCTTC; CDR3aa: CASSFGGTGYGYTF
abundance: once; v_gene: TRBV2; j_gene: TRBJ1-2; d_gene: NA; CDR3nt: TGTGCCAGCGGGGCAGGTGGCCTCTATGGCTACACCTTC; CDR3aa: CASGAGGLYGYTF
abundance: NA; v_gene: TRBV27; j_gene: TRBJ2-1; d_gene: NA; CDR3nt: TGTGCCAGCAGTCTGACCACCAGCTCCTACAATGAGCAGTTCTTC; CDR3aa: CASSLTTSSYNEQFF
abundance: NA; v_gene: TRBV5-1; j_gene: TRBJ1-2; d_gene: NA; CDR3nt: TGCGCCAGCAGCCCGACCGAATTCTATGGCTACACCTTC; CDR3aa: CASSPTEFYGYTF
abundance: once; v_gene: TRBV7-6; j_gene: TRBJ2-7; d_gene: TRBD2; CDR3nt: TGTGCCAGCAGCTTAACGGGGGGAGGAAGCTCCTACGAGCAGTACTTC; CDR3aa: CASSLTGGGSSYEQYF
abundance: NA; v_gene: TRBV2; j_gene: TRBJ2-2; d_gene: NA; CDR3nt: TGTGCCAGCAGTCCGAGGAGGAGGAACACCGGGGAGCTGTTTTTT; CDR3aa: CASSPRRRNTGELFF
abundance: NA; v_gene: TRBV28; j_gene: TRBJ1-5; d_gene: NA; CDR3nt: TGTGCCAGCAGTTTACACGACAGCAACAATCAGCCCCAGCATTTT; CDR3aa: CASSLHDSNNQPQHF
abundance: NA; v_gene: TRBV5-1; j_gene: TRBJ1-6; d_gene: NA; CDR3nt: TGCGCCAGCAGCTTCGGGGGGCTGGGAGATTCACCCCTCCACTTT; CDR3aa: CASSFGGLGDSPLHF
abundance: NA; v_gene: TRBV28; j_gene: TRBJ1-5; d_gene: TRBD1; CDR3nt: TGTGCCAGCACCAAGACAAGGGGGCGCGACCAGCCCCAGCATTTT; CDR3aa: CASTKTRGRDQPQHF
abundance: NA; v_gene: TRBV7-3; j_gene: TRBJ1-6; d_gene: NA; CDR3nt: TGTGCCAGCAGCTTAGAGGGGGATAATTCACCCCTCCACTTT; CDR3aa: CASSLEGDNSPLHF
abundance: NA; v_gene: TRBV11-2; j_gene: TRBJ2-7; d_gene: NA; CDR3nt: TGTGCCAGCAGCTTAGTTGCTACAACACACAGGGAAACCCATTACGAGCAGTACTTC; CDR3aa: CASSLVATTHRETHYEQYF
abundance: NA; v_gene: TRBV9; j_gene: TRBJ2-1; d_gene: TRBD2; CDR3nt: TGTGCCAGCAGCGTAGTTTGGCGGGGGGCCATAAAAGAGCAGTTCTTC; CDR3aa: CASSVVWRGAIKEQFF
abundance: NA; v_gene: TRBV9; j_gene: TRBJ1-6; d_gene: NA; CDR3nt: TGTGCCAGCAGCGTAGCTCGGGGCAGCTCCTATAATTCACCCCTCCACTTT; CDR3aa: CASSVARGSSYNSPLHF
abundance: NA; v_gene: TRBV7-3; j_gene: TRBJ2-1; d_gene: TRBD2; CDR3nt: TGTGCCAGCAGCCTAAGCGGGAATTCCTACAATGAGCAGTTCTTC; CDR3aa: CASSLSGNSYNEQFF
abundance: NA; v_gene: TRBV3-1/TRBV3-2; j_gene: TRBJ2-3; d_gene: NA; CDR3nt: TGTGCCAGCAGCCAAAGGGAGGCAGATACGCAGTATTTT; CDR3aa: CASSQREADTQYF
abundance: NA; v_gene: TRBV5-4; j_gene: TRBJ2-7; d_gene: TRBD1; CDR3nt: TGTGCCAGCAGCTTGCCAGGGGGCGCGGTCGAGCAGTACTTC; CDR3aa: CASSLPGGAVEQYF
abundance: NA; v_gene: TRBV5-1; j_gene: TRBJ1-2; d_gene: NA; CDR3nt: TGCGCCAGCAGCTTGGCCGCGGGATATAACTATGGCTACACCTTC; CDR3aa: CASSLAAGYNYGYTF
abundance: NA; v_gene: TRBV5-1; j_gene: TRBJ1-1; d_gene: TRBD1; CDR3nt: TGCGCCAGCAGCTTGTCCAGGGGGCCAGGGAACACTGAAGCTTTCTTT; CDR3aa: CASSLSRGPGNTEAFF
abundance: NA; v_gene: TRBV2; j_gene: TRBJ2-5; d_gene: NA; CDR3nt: TGTGCCAGCAACCGACAGACTCAAGAGACCCAGTACTTC; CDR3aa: CASNRQTQETQYF
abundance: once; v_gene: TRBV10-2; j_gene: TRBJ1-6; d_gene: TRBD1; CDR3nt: TGCGCCAGCAGTGATACCAGGGGGCAAGATTCACCCCTCCACTTT; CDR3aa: CASSDTRGQDSPLHF
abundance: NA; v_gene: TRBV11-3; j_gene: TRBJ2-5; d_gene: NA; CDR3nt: TGTGCCAGCAGCTCCAGGGCCGGGCGGTCACAAGAGACCCAGTACTTC; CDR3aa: CASSSRAGRSQETQYF